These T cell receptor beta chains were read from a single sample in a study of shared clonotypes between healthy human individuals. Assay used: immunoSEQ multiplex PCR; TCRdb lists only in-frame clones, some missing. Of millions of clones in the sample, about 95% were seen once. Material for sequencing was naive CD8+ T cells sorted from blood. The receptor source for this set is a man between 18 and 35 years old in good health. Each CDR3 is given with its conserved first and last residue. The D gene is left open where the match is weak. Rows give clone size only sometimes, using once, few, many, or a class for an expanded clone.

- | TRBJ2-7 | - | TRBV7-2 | TGTGCCAGCAGCCCAAGTAGAGGGGGTGTTGAGCAGTACTTC | CASSPSRGGVEQYF
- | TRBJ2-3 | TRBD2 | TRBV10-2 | TGCGCCAGCAGTGAGATCGGGGGGGCAGGCACAGATACGCAGTATTTT | CASSEIGGAGTDTQYF
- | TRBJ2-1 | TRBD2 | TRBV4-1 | TGCGCCAGCAGTCCTAGCGGGGGGGCCCATGAGCAGTTCTTC | CASSPSGGAHEQFF
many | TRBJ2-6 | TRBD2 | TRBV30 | TGTGCCTGGGCCGGCGGGGGAGCTGGGGCCAACGTCCTGACTTTC | CAWAGGGAGANVLTF
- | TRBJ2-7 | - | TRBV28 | TGTGCCACCGGGGGAATCGGGGGGCACTACGAGCAGTACTTC | CATGGIGGHYEQYF
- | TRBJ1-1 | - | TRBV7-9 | TGTGCCAGCAGCTTGGGTTGGGGAAGGAACACTGAAGCTTTCTTT | CASSLGWGRNTEAFF
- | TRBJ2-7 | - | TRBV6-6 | TGTGCCAGCAGTTACTCGTTGGCGAGTACCTACGAGCAGTACTTC | CASSYSLASTYEQYF
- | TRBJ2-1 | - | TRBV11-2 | TGTGCCAGCAGCTTAATTGGCAATGAGCAGTTCTTC | CASSLIGNEQFF
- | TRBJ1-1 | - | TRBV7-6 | TGTGCCAGCAGCAAGACACAGGGAGTGAACACTGAAGCTTTCTTT | CASSKTQGVNTEAFF
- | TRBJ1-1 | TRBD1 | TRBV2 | TGTGCCAGCAGTGTGACCGGGACAGGGGTTTGGGAAACTGAAGCTTTCTTT | CASSVTGTGVWETEAFF
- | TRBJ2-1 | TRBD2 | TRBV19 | TGTGCCAGTAGTCCCTTGGCGGGGGGGCCCCACAATGAGCAGTTCTTC | CASSPLAGGPHNEQFF
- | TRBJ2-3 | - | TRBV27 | TGTGCCAGCAGGTCCACGTTCGCGCTCACAGATACGCAGTATTTT | CASRSTFALTDTQYF
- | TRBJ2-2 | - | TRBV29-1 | TGCAGCGTTGACGTTGATTCGAACACCGGGGAGCTGTTTTTT | CSVDVDSNTGELFF
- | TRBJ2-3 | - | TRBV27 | TGTGCCAGCAGTTTAAACTCGAGGGCGGGTGATACGCAGTATTTT | CASSLNSRAGDTQYF
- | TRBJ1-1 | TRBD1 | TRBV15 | TGTGCCACAACCGGGACAGCCGATGAAGCTTTCTTT | CATTGTADEAFF
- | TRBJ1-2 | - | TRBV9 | TGTGCCAGCAGCGCCCTAGGGGGCTACACCTTC | CASSALGGYTF
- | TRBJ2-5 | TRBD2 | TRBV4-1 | TGCGCCAGCAGCCAGGGACTAGCGGGAGTAGGTCAAGAGACCCAGTACTTC | CASSQGLAGVGQETQYF
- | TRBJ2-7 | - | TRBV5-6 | TGTGCCAGCAGCTCCGGGGTAGCTTGGCTAGAGCAGTACTTC | CASSSGVAWLEQYF
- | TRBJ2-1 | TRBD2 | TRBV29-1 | TGCAGCGCGGGACTAGCGGGAGTTAATGAGCAGTTCTTC | CSAGLAGVNEQFF
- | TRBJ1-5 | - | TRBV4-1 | TGCGCCAGCAGCCAAGTCCCAGGCGTTGAGTATTATCAGCCCCAGCATTTT | CASSQVPGVEYYQPQHF
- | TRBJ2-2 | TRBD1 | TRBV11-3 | TGTGCCAGCAGCTCACGACAGGGTTCCGGGGAGCTGTTTTTT | CASSSRQGSGELFF
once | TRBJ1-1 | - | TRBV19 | TGTGCCAGTAGTATAGGGTCAGCTGTTGAAGCTTTCTTT | CASSIGSAVEAFF
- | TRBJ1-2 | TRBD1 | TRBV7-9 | TGTGCCAGCAGCTTACGGCAGGGGGCGGCTCTTGACTATGGCTACACCTTC | CASSLRQGAALDYGYTF
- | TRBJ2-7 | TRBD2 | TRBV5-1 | TGCGCCAGCAGCTCGGGGGGAGCCGAGCAGTACTTC | CASSSGGAEQYF
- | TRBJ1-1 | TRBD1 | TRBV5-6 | TGTGCCAGCAGCTTGGAGGGGGCTAACACTGAAGCTTTCTTT | CASSLEGANTEAFF
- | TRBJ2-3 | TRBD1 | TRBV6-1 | TGTGCCAGCAGTGACCGGGACAGGGGTACAGATACGCAGTATTTT | CASSDRDRGTDTQYF
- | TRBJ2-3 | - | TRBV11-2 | TGTGCCAGCAGCCCAGGGTTCGGCCAGGGACGAGATACGCAGTATTTT | CASSPGFGQGRDTQYF
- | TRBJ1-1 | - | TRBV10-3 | TGTGCCATCACAGAGGGCACTGAAGCTTTCTTT | CAITEGTEAFF
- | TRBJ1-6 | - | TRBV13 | TGTGCCAGCAGCTTAGTGGGGCTAGGTAATTCACCCCTCCACTTT | CASSLVGLGNSPLHF
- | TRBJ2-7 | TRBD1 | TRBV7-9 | TGTGCCAGCAGCCCCCCAACCGGGACAGCCTTTAGGGAGCAGTACTTC | CASSPPTGTAFREQYF
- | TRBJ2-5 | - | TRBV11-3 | TGTGCCAGCAGCGAAAGGCCCCAAGAGACCCAGTACTTC | CASSERPQETQYF
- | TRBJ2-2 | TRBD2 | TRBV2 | TGTGCCAGCAGTGGGGCGGGACTAGCGATATCCACCGGGGAGCTGTTTTTT | CASSGAGLAISTGELFF
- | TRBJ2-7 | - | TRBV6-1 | TGTGCCAGCAGTGACTACAGCTCCGGCAAGGACGAGCAGTACTTC | CASSDYSSGKDEQYF
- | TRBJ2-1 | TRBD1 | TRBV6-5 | TGTGCCAGCAGTTACGACGAGGGGGCTTATGAGCAGTTCTTC | CASSYDEGAYEQFF
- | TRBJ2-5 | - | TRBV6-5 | TGTGCCAGCAGTAACCAAGAGACCCAGTACTTC | CASSNQETQYF
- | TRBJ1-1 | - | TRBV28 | TGTGCCAGCAGTGGAGAGGATCTGAACACTGAAGCTTTCTTT | CASSGEDLNTEAFF
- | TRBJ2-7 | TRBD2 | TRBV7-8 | TGTGCCAGCAGCTCCCACCCGATAGCGGGAACCTACGAGCAGTACTTC | CASSSHPIAGTYEQYF
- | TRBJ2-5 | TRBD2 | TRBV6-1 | TGTGCCAGCACTTGGGTAGCGGGGGGGCCCGAGACCCAGTACTTC | CASTWVAGGPETQYF
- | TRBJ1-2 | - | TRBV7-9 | TGTGCCAGCAGCTTAGCCCCAGGGGTGGATGGCTACACCTTC | CASSLAPGVDGYTF
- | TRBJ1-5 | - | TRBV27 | TGTGCCAGCAGTTTTTTGGGGGTCAATCAGCCCCAGCATTTT | CASSFLGVNQPQHF
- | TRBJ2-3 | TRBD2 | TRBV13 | TGTGCCTGCGCCGGGGGGGACATTACAGATACGCAGTATTTT | CACAGGDITDTQYF
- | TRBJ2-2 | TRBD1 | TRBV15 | TGTGCCACCAGCAGAGCCCGGACAGGAGAGAACACCGGGGAGCTGTTTTTT | CATSRARTGENTGELFF
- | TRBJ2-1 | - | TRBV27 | TGTGCCAGCAGTCCGCGGGATGGGGGAACCCGCTACAATGAGCAGTTCTTC | CASSPRDGGTRYNEQFF
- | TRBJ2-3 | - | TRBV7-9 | TGTGCCAGCAGCTTAGTCGGACTCCTTGTCACAGATACGCAGTATTTT | CASSLVGLLVTDTQYF
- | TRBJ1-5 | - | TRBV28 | TGTGCCAGCAGTGTCAGTAGCAATCAGCCCCAGCATTTT | CASSVSSNQPQHF
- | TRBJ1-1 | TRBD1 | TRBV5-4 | TGTGCCAGCAGCTTCAGGGGGCAAACTGAAGCTTTCTTT | CASSFRGQTEAFF
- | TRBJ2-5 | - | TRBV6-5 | TGTGCCAGCAGTTACGGGGGGGGCAACCAAGAGACCCAGTACTTC | CASSYGGGNQETQYF
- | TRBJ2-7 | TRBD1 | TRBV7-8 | TGTGCCAGCAGCTTATTCAATCTACAGGGGCTCTCCTACGAGCAGTACTTC | CASSLFNLQGLSYEQYF
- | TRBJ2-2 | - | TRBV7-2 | TGTGCTACAGGGACTATAAACACCGGGGAGCTGTTTTTT | CATGTINTGELFF
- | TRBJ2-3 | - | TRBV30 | TGTGCCTGGACGGGGGTAGCGGGCACAGATACGCAGTATTTT | CAWTGVAGTDTQYF
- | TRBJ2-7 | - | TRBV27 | TGTGCCAGCAGTTTATCACCCGGCTACGAGCAGTACTTC | CASSLSPGYEQYF
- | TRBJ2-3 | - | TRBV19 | TGTGCCAGTTTGGAGGTGGGGAGCACAGATACGCAGTATTTT | CASLEVGSTDTQYF